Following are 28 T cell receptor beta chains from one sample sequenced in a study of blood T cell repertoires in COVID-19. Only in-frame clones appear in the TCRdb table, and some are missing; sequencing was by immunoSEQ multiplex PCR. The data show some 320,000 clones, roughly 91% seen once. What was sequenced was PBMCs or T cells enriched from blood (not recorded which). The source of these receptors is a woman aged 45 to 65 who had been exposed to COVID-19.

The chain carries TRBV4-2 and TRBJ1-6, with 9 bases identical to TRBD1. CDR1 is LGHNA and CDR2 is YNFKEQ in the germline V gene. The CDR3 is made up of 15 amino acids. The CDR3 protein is CFKQGARSYNSPLHF. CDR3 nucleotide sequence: TGTTTTAAACAGGGGGCGCGTTCCTATAATTCACCCCTCCACTTT.

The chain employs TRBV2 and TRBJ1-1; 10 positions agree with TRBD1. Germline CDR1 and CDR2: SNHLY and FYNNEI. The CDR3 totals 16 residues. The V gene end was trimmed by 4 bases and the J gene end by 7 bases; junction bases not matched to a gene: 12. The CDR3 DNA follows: TGTGCCAGCAGTGGGTGGCCCGGGACAGGGGCGGGTGAAGCTTTCTTT. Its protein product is CASSGWPGTGAGEAFF.

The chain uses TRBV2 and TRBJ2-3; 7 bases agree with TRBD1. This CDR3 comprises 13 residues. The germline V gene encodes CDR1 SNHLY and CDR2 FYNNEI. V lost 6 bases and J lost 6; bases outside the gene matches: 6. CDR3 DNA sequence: TGTGCCAGCAGCGGGGACAGTTTTGATACGCAGTATTTT. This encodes CASSGDSFDTQYF.

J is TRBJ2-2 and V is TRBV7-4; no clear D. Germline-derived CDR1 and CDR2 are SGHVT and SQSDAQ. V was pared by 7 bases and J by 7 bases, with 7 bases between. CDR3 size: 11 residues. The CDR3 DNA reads TGTGCCAGCACTTATTTCGGGGAGCTGTTTTTT. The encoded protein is CASTYFGELFF.

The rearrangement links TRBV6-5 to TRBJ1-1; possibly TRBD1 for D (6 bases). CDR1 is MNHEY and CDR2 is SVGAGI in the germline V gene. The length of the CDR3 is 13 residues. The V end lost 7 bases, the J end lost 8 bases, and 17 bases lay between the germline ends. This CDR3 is CASTSQGPREAFF. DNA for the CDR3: TGTGCCAGCACTAGTCAGGGGCCAAGGGAAGCTTTCTTT.

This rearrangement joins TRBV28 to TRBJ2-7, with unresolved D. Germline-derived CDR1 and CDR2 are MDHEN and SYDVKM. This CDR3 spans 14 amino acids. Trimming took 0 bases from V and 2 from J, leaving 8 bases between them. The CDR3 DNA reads TGTGCCAGCAGTTTATGGCGCCGGGCCTACGAGCAGTACTTC. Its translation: CASSLWRRAYEQYF. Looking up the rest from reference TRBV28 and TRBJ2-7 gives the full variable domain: DVKVTQSSRYLVKRTGEKVFLECVQDMDHENMFWYRQDPGLGLRLIYFSYDVKMKEKGDIPEGYSVSREKKERFSLILESASTNQTSMYLCASSLWRRAYEQYFGPGTRLTVT.

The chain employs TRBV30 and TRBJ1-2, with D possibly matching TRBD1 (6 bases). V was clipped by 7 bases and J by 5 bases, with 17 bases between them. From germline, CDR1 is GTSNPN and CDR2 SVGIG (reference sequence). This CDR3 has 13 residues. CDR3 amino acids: CAYNTGGLYGYTF. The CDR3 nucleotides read TGTGCCTATAACACGGGGGGGCTTTATGGCTACACCTTC.

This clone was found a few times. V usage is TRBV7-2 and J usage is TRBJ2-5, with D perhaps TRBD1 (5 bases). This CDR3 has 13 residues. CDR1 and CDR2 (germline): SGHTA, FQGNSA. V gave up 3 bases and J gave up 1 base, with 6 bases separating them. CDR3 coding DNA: TGTGCCAGCAGCTTTAGGGGCCAAGAGACCCAGTACTTC. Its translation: CASSFRGQETQYF.

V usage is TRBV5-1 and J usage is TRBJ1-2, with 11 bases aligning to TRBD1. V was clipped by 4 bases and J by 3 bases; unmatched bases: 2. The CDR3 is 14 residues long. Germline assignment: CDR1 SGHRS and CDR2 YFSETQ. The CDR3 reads CASSRTGGDYGYTF. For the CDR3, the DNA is TGCGCCAGCAGCCGGACAGGGGGCGACTATGGCTACACCTTC.

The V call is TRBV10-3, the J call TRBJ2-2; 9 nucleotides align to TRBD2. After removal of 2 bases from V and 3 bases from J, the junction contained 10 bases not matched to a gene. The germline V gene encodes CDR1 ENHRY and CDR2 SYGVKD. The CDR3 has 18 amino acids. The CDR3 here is CAISERRPSGEHTGELFF. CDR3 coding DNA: TGTGCCATCAGTGAGAGGCGACCTAGCGGGGAGCACACCGGGGAGCTGTTTTTT.

CDR3 DNA: TGTGCCAGCAGCCAAGATTTCGAGCGGGGTGTTGCAGATACGCAGTATTTT. Translated: CASSQDFERGVADTQYF. The chain joins TRBV3-1 (or the pseudogene TRBV3-2) to TRBJ2-3; TRBD2 matches at 7 bases. Germline CDR1 LGHDT, CDR2 YNNKEL (reference sequence). The CDR3 runs to 17 residues. J was trimmed by 4 bases and V by 0 bases; bases with no gene match: 10.

The CDR3 loop reads CAWSVTSGGNNEQFF. CDR3 in DNA: TGTGCCTGGAGTGTCACTAGCGGGGGGAACAATGAGCAGTTCTTC. The rearrangement links TRBV30 to TRBJ2-1, with 12 bases lining up with TRBD2. The CDR3 runs 15 residues. Germline loops: CDR1 GTSNPN, CDR2 SVGIG (reference sequence). The V gene end was trimmed by 0 bases and the J gene end by 5 bases; junction bases not matched to a gene: 2.

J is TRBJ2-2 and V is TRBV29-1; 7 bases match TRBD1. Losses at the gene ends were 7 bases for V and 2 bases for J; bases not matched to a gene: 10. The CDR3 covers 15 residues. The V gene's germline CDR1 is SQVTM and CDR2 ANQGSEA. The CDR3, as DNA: TGCAGCGCAAGGACAGGTGGATTCAACACCGGGGAGCTGTTTTTT. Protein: CSARTGGFNTGELFF.

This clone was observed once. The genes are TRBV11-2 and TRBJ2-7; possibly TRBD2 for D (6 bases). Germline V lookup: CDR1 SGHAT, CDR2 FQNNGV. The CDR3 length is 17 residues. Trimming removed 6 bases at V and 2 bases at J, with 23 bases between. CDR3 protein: CASRNTHRDFAPYEQYF. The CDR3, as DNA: TGTGCCAGCAGGAATACCCATCGGGACTTCGCCCCCTACGAGCAGTACTTC.

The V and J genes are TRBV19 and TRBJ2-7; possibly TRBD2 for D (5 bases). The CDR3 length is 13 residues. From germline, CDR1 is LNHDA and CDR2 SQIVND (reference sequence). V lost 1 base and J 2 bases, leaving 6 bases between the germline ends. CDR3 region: CASSIGTAYEQYF. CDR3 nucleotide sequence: TGTGCCAGTAGTATAGGGACTGCCTACGAGCAGTACTTC.

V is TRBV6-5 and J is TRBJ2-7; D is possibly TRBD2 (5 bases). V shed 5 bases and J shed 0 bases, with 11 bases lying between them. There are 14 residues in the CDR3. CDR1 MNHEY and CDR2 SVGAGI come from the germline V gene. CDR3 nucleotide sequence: TGTGCCAGCAGTCCGACGGGGAGCTCCTACGAGCAGTACTTC. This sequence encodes CASSPTGSSYEQYF.

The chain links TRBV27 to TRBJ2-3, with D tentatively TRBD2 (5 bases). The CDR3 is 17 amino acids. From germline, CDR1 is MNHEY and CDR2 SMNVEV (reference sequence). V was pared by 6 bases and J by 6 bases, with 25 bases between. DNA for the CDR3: TGTGCCAGCAGCATACGGACGACTACCCTCGCATCGGATACGCAGTATTTT. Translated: CASSIRTTTLASDTQYF.

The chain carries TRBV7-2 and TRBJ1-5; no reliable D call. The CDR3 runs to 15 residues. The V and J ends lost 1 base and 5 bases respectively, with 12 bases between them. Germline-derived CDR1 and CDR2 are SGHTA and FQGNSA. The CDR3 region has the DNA TGTGCCAGCAGCTTAGGAGGCTCGGTGGATCAGCCCCAGCATTTT. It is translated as CASSLGGSVDQPQHF. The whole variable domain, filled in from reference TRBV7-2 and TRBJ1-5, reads GAGVSQSPSNKVTEKGKDVELRCDPISGHTALYWYRQSLGQGLEFLIYFQGNSAPDKSGLPSDRFSAERTGGSVSTLTIQRTQQEDSAVYLCASSLGGSVDQPQHFGDGTRLSIL.

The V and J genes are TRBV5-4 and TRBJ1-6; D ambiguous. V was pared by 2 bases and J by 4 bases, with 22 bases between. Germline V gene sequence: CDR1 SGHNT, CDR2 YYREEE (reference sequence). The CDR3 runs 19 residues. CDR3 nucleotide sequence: TGTGCCAGCAGCTTACTTGCCGGCGCAGGAGGGCTATATAATTCACCCCTCCACTTT. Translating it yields CASSLLAGAGGLYNSPLHF.

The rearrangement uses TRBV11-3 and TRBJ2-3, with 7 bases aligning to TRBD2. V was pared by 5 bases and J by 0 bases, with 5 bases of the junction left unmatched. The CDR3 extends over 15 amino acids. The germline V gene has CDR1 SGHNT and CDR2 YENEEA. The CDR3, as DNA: TGTGCCAGCAGCCAGCGGGGCACTAGCACAGATACGCAGTATTTT. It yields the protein CASSQRGTSTDTQYF. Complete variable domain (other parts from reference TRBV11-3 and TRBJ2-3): EAGVVQSPRYKIIEKKQPVAFWCNPISGHNTLYWYLQNLGQGPELLIRYENEEAVDDSQLPKDRFSAERLKGVDSTLKIQPAELGDSAVYLCASSQRGTSTDTQYFGPGTRLTVL.

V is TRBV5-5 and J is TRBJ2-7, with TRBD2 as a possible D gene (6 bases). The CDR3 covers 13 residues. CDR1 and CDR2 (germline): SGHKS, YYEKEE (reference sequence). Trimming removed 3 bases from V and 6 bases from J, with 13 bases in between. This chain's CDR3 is CASSWDLGVEQYF. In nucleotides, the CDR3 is TGTGCCAGCAGCTGGGACTTAGGGGTCGAGCAGTACTTC. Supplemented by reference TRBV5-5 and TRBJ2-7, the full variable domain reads DAGVTQSPTHLIKTRGQQVTLRCSPISGHKSVSWYQQVLGQGPQFIFQYYEKEERGRGNFPDRFSARQFPNYSSELNVNALLLGDSALYLCASSWDLGVEQYFGPGTRLTVT.

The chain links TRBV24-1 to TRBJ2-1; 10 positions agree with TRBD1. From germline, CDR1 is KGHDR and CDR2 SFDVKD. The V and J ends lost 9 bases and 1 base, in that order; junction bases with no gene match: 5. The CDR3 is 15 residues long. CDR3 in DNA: TGTGCCACCGGAGACAGGGGGCTTTCCTACAATGAGCAGTTCTTC. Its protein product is CATGDRGLSYNEQFF.

The CDR3 loop reads CASSIASSYNSPLHF. In DNA, the CDR3 is TGTGCCAGCAGTATTGCCAGCTCCTATAATTCACCCCTCCACTTT. The chain joins TRBV6-5 to TRBJ1-6; unclear D gene. Trimming removed 5 bases at V and 0 bases at J, with 8 bases between. Germline values: CDR1 MNHEY, CDR2 SVGAGI. This CDR3 is 15 amino acids long.

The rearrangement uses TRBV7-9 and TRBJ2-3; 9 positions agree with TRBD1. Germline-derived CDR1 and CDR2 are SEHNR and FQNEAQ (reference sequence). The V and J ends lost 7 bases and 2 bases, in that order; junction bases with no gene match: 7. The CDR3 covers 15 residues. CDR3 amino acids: CASTPGQGFTDTQYF. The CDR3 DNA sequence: TGTGCCAGCACCCCGGGACAGGGCTTCACAGATACGCAGTATTTT.

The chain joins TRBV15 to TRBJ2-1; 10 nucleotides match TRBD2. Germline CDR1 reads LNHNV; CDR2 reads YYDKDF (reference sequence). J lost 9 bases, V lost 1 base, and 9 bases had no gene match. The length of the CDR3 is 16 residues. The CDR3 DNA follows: TGTGCCACCAGCAGAGGAGGCGAGCGGGGGGGCGGTGAGCAGTTCTTC. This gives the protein CATSRGGERGGGEQFF.

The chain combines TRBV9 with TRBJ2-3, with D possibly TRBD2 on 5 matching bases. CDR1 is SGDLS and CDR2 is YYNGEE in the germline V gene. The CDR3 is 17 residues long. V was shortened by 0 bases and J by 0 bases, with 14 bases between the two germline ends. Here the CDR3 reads CASSVEEGSWSTDTQYF. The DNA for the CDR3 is TGTGCCAGCAGCGTAGAAGAGGGCTCCTGGAGCACAGATACGCAGTATTTT.

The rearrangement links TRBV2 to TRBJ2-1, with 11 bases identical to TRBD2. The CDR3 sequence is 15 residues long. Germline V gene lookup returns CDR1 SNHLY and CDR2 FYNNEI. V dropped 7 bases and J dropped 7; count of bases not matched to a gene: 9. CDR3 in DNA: TGTGCCAGCAATAGCGGGGGGGCCTATTGGAATGAGCAGTTCTTC. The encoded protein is CASNSGGAYWNEQFF.

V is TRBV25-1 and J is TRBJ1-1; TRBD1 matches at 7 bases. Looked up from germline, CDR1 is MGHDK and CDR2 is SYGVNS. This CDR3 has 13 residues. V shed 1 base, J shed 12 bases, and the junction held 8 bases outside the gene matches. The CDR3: CASSESVGGRTFF. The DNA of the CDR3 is TGTGCCAGCAGTGAATCAGTAGGGGGCAGAACTTTCTTT.